This entry describes one T cell receptor beta chain. Its antigen remains unidentified. The record has no base qualities; no much larger clone is one base away. This record belongs to a study of blood T cell repertoires in COVID-19 (dated by TCRdb to the early 2020s). Background for the entire study: Samples covering the acute and convalescent phases of COVID-19 were provided by collaborators in the United States, Italy and Spain. The prospective study material was composed of cDNA or gDNA derived from T cells, B-cell-depleted T cells, or PBMCs. Deeply sampled blood TCRbeta repertoires from subjects exposed to, actively infected with, or recovered from COVID-19 were included in the dataset. The repertoires were released in a freely available public database intended as a resource for research on the immune response to SARS-CoV-2. Samples came from the ongoing ImmuneRACE study (first 160 participants) plus 1,254 subjects from 6 global collaborators. Sample metadata almost always included a de-identified subject ID, COVID-19 status, age in years and sex. Where available, HLA class I and class II types were taken from metadata supplied by the sample provider and were not determined by assay-based typing. What the authors observed across the whole study: How much clinical and demographic metadata was included differed by source and by participant, and the metadata was provided uncurated.

TCRbeta CDR3 regions were amplified from genomic DNA using the immunoSEQ Assay, a bias-controlled multiplex PCR. As for the original processing: Nucleated cell counts per sample were estimated from amplification of reference gene primers within the assay. To quantify the absolute abundance of each unique TCRbeta CDR3 rearrangement, sequence reads were collapsed and filtered. For each sample, productive Simpson clonality was calculated by taking the square root of Simpson's diversity index across productive rearrangements. TCRdb obtained this table from immuneACCESS and retained in-frame rearrangements with V and J assigned. These tables miss some clones; where compared with another copy, unresolved V genes account for less than half of the shortfall, and the remainder is unexplained. Clonal size and the V and J genes are those of that table, whereas D and trimming came from the DNA. The sample includes roughly 190,000 clones, with 90% observed a single time. Of the sample, 0.5% to 0.6% falls within the top ten clones.

V ends up 1 base short and J 5 bases short, with an unmatched junction base count of 4. CDR1 and CDR2 (LGHNA, YNFKEQ) derive from the germline V gene. The CDR3, from cysteine to phenylalanine, totals 15 residues. Only the CDR3 part of the read is kept: 45 bases, read in frame from the first base. The collaborating institutions used their own protocols to collect whole blood in K2EDTA tubes. For TCRbeta analysis, collaborators shipped samples in one of three forms: frozen whole blood, isolated PBMCs, or DNA extracted from either of those sample types. The specimen was peripheral blood. This receptor chain uses TRBV4-2 and TRBJ2-2, and 7 junctional nucleotides match TRBD2. This clonotype originated in a man aged 45-65 years with acute or convalescent COVID-19. The CDR3 amino acid sequence is: CASSQARGSTGELFF. The DNA is as follows: TGTGCCAGCAGCCAAGCTCGCGGGAGTACCGGGGAGCTGTTTTTT.